This T cell receptor (beta chain) was found in a study of blood T cell repertoires in COVID-19. Study as a whole: There were acute and convalescent COVID-19 samples, and they came from the United States, Italy and Spain. The cDNA or gDNA used as material had been derived from T cells, B-cell-depleted T cells, or PBMCs.

The authors' processing: Using reference gene primer amplification, nucleated cell counts were estimated. Profiled with immunoSEQ multiplex PCR; TCRdb holds only in-frame clones, not every one. Clone size and V and J calls were adopted from that table, with D and trimming inferred from the DNA. This sample has tens of thousands of clones; around 90% occur once, and the top ten carry approximately 7%. Losses at the gene ends were 6 bases for V and 1 base for J; bases not matched to a gene: 7. This CDR3 spans 15 amino acids. Germline V gives CDR1 MNHEY, CDR2 SMNVEV (reference sequence). The TCR was taken from a human donor with active COVID-19. The donor label of this sample is uncertain. The chain carries TRBV27 and TRBJ1-1; 8 bases line up with TRBD1. Material: peripheral blood. The CDR3 protein is CASRSYRGRNTEAFF. The CDR3, as DNA: TGTGCCAGCAGATCCTACAGGGGGAGGAACACTGAAGCTTTCTTT.